This TCR beta chain was recorded in a study of blood T cells in healthy people across ages. The CDR3 is 15 residues long. CDR1 and CDR2 (germline): LGHDT, YNNKEL (reference sequence). A second PCR, run for about 7 to 11 cycles, used a sample-barcoded 5' primer plus a J-beta primer mix. No fewer than 3 million CDR3-containing paired-end reads came from each sample. From the 5' RACE reads, TCRdb called clonotypes with MiXCR, one entry per CDR3 protein. This sample has around 990,000 distinct CDR3 sequences, with 20% to 25% found just once. The sample holds a few counts of this clonotype. In terms of origin and age, donors were healthy Caucasian individuals from Russia aged 6 to 90. This sample was shared with a second study, whose subject was T cells of mothers and their children. That investigation notes: Each donor was one of three healthy Caucasian mothers or one of their six children. Each mother gave over 10 million TCR beta CDR3 reads; each child, approximately 3 million.

This rearrangement joins TRBV3-1 to TRBJ2-1, with 9 nucleotides matching TRBD1. The J call may be in error: the DNA end matches TRBJ2-5 better. Sequenced material: blood. The origin of this receptor is a girl aged 2 to 10 in good health. CDR3 DNA sequence: TGTGCCAGCAGCTCCTACAGGGGGCGCGGAGAGACCCAGTACTTC. Its translation: CASSSYRGRGETQYF.